Presented here are 26 T cell receptor beta chains from one specimen sequenced in a study of OX40 agonist ivuxolimab in advanced cancers. The data were produced by immunoSEQ multiplex PCR, yet TCRdb's version contains in-frame clones alone and is incomplete. The table shows 34,000 or so clones, with about 90% occurring only once. Here the sequenced sample was CD4+ or CD8+ T cells sorted from blood, taken in a trial of the OX40 agonist ivuxolimab. The receptors shown here come from an adult with an advanced solid tumor such as melanoma, head and neck, liver or kidney cancer.

The V gene is TRBV27, the J gene TRBJ1-2; D may be TRBD1 (6 bases). Germline lookup yields CDR1 MNHEY and CDR2 SMNVEV (reference sequence). Trimming shortened V by 0 bases and J by 0 bases, and 11 bases separated the two germline ends. This CDR3 has 16 residues. The CDR3 DNA reads as TGTGCCAGCAGTTTATCTTGGGACACCGCTAACTATGGCTACACCTTC. Its protein product is CASSLSWDTANYGYTF.

V gene TRBV19 combines with J gene TRBJ2-3; D is unclear. CDR1 is LNHDA, CDR2 SQIVND, per germline (reference sequence). Trimming removed 1 base at V and 5 bases at J, with 4 bases between. The CDR3 is 12 residues long. The CDR3, as DNA: TGTGCCAGTAGTATAGTCGGAGATACGCAGTATTTT. Its translation: CASSIVGDTQYF.

In its sample, this clone was seen once. The V gene is TRBV21-1, the J gene TRBJ2-7; whether TRBD2, the table's D call, matches the DNA was not checked. TRBV21-1 is a documented pseudogene. The CDR3 is 14 residues long. Here the CDR3 reads CASSKDATRYEQYV. As DNA, the CDR3 is TGTGCCAGCAGCAAAGACGCGACTAGATACGAGCAGTACGTC.

This clone was seen a handful of times. The chain links TRBV7-9 to TRBJ2-1; 7 bases match TRBD2. The germline gives CDR1 SEHNR, CDR2 FQNEAQ (reference sequence). This CDR3 is built from 16 residues. Losses at the gene ends were 5 bases for V and 8 bases for J; bases not matched to a gene: 15. In nucleotides, the CDR3 is TGTGCCAGCAGCCCCCCCCTGGGCGGGAGCAGGGATGAGCAGTTCTTC. This codes for CASSPPLGGSRDEQFF.

CDR3 amino acids: CASSQGEGAYNEQFF. As DNA, the CDR3 is TGCGCCAGCAGCCAAGGGGAGGGGGCCTACAATGAGCAGTTCTTC. The chain carries TRBV4-1 and TRBJ2-1, with a possible D match to TRBD2 (7 bases). V was trimmed by 1 base and J by 2 bases, leaving 9 bases between them. The CDR3 consists of 15 residues. Looked up from germline, CDR1 is MGHRA and CDR2 is YSYEKL.

This clone was seen more than once but under ten times. The V gene is TRBV10-3, the J gene TRBJ2-5; D may be TRBD2 (5 bases). V was trimmed by 6 bases and J by 12 bases, leaving 17 bases between them. Germline V gene data show CDR1 as ENHRY and CDR2 as SYGVKD. This CDR3 spans 12 amino acids. Written as DNA, the CDR3 is TGTGCCATCAGGGCGGACGGGGTTGCGGAGTACTTC. Residues: CAIRADGVAEYF.

The chain combines TRBV11-2 with TRBJ2-5; possibly TRBD2 for D (6 bases). Germline V gene data show CDR1 as SGHAT and CDR2 as FQNNGV. The CDR3 runs to 19 residues. V lost 7 bases and J lost 4, with 31 bases in between. CDR3 coding DNA: TGTGCCAGCAACCCCAAGGAGATGGGCCGATGGAGGGTCCGAGAGACCCAGTACTTC. This codes for CASNPKEMGRWRVRETQYF.

The chain uses TRBV15 and TRBJ1-1, with D maybe TRBD1 (6 bases). Germline values: CDR1 LNHNV, CDR2 YYDKDF (reference sequence). CDR3 length: 15 residues. Trimming left V 5 bases short and J 0 bases short, with 13 bases between. The CDR3 sequence: CATSPPRGLNTEAFF. The CDR3 DNA is TGTGCCACCAGCCCCCCCCGGGGGCTGAACACTGAAGCTTTCTTT.

This clone is large (0.1 to 1%) by share. This sample also contains other DNA sequences that code for the same CDR3. The CDR3 spells CASSLGPNYEQYV. As DNA, the CDR3 is TGTGCCAGCAGCTTAGGTCCGAACTACGAGCAGTACGTC. The chain carries TRBV7-6 and TRBJ2-7; D uncertain. Germline CDR1 and CDR2: SGHVS and FNYEAQ. Deletions cut 1 base from V and 3 bases from J, with 7 bases between. CDR3 length: 13 amino acids.

The genes are TRBV13 and TRBJ2-5, with a possible D match to TRBD2 (6 bases). CDR1 PRHDT and CDR2 FYEKMQ come from the germline V gene (reference sequence). Between the trimmed V and J ends, which lost 8 bases and 1 base, there was a span of 11 bases. This CDR3 contains 13 residues. The CDR3 here is CASGEETQETQYF. CDR3 DNA: TGTGCCAGCGGGGAGGAAACCCAAGAGACCCAGTACTTC.

This rearrangement joins TRBV19 to TRBJ2-1, with D unresolved. Deletions cut 3 bases from V and 7 bases from J, with 16 bases between. The length of the CDR3 is 15 residues. Germline CDR1 and CDR2: LNHDA and SQIVND (reference sequence). The CDR3 DNA sequence: TGTGCCAGTAGTATTTCGAACAGTATTGGGAATGAGCAGTTCTTC. It codes for CASSISNSIGNEQFF.

This clone was seen just once. This chain links TRBV28 with TRBJ2-2, with D unresolved. Germline values: CDR1 MDHEN, CDR2 SYDVKM. Trimming took 6 bases from V and 1 from J, leaving 15 bases between them. CDR3 size: 16 residues. The CDR3 nucleotides are TGTGCCAGCAGCCGCCGTGGCTCTTTGAACACCGGGGAGCTGTTTTTT. Translated, it gives CASSRRGSLNTGELFF.

This clone is classed as medium-sized (0.01 to 0.1%). At the DNA level, this CDR3 is encoded by other sequences in the same sample as well. The rearrangement uses TRBV30 and TRBJ2-7; D gene ambiguous. V lost 3 bases and J lost 5, with 14 bases in between. Germline CDR1 reads GTSNPN; CDR2 reads SVGIG (reference sequence). This CDR3 has 13 residues. The CDR3 DNA is TGTGCCTGGAGACTCAAGGCCCACCACGAGCAGTACTTC. As protein: CAWRLKAHHEQYF.

This clone qualifies as medium-sized. The chain carries TRBV19 and TRBJ2-2; D is possibly TRBD1 (6 bases). This CDR3 comprises 14 residues. Trimming took 5 bases from V and 4 from J, leaving 11 bases between them. Germline CDR1 LNHDA, CDR2 SQIVND (reference sequence). The CDR3 DNA follows: TGTGCCAGTAGTGTGGGGGCCGGCACCGGGGAGCTGTTTTTT. Its protein product is CASSVGAGTGELFF.

Only a few counts were recorded for this clone. The chain joins TRBV11-1 to TRBJ2-7; a possible D gene is TRBD1 (6 bases). The CDR3 totals 19 residues. With 1 base removed from V and 5 bases from J, the gap between germline ends came to 27 bases. Per the germline V gene, CDR1 is SGHAT and CDR2 is FQDESV (reference sequence). The CDR3 here is CASSLVGFRGGPSPHEQYF. For the CDR3, the DNA is TGTGCCAGCAGCTTAGTCGGTTTCAGGGGCGGCCCTTCCCCCCACGAGCAGTACTTC.

Concerning this clone itself: The sample carries other DNA sequences with the same CDR3. This rearrangement joins TRBV27 to TRBJ1-5; D remains ambiguous. This CDR3 comprises 14 residues. Germline loops: CDR1 MNHEY, CDR2 SMNVEV (reference sequence). V was trimmed by 1 base and J by 4 bases, leaving 8 bases between them. CDR3 protein: CASSLLGVNQPQHF. CDR3 nucleotide sequence: TGTGCCAGCAGTTTATTAGGAGTAAATCAGCCCCAGCATTTT.

V and J are TRBV4-2 and TRBJ1-2; a weak D match, TRBD1 (6 bases). The ends were cut back, 0 bases at V and 1 base at J, with 12 bases in the middle. CDR1 is LGHNA, CDR2 YNFKEQ, per germline. The CDR3 contains 16 residues. CDR3 protein: CASSQDLGGGNYGYTF. The CDR3 region has the DNA TGTGCCAGCAGCCAAGATCTAGGGGGGGGTAACTATGGCTACACCTTC.

The CDR3 DNA sequence: TGTGCCAGCAGCGTAAACCCCCCACAGAGCTCCTACAATGAGCAGTTCTTC. It is translated as CASSVNPPQSSYNEQFF. The genes are TRBV9 and TRBJ2-1; D uncertain. Trimming took off 1 base at V and 0 bases at J, with 14 bases between the two ends. The CDR3 is 17 amino acids. Germline V CDR1 and CDR2: SGDLS, YYNGEE.

The J gene is TRBJ1-2, the V gene TRBV15; possible D gene TRBD1, 6 bases. Germline loops: CDR1 LNHNV, CDR2 YYDKDF (reference sequence). Trimming left V 2 bases short and J 5 bases short, with 18 bases between. The CDR3 is 16 amino acids. The CDR3 loop is CATSRSGTGHLYGYTF. CDR3 nucleotides: TGTGCCACCAGCAGATCTGGTACGGGACATCTGTATGGCTACACCTTC.

This clone has a handful of counts. The rearrangement joins TRBV5-4 to TRBJ1-2, with D possibly TRBD1 on 6 matching bases. V lost 8 bases and J lost 0, with 14 bases in between. The germline V gene encodes CDR1 SGHNT and CDR2 YYREEE (reference sequence). The CDR3 length is 14 residues. CDR3 sequence (DNA): TGTGCCAGTCAGAACAGGGAGCCTAACTATGGCTACACCTTC. Protein: CASQNREPNYGYTF.

The gene calls are TRBV19 and TRBJ2-1; 15 bases agree with TRBD2. The CDR3 covers 15 residues. Germline V gene sequence: CDR1 LNHDA, CDR2 SQIVND (reference sequence). V gave up 5 bases and J gave up 12 bases; unmatched junction bases: 8. Here the CDR3 reads CASSGGLAGGLWQFF. Here the CDR3 DNA reads TGTGCCAGTAGTGGAGGACTAGCGGGGGGGCTTTGGCAGTTCTTC.

The CDR3 DNA reads as TGTGCCAGCAGCTTAACCCGGACTAGCGCTTACACCTACGAGCAGTACTTC. As protein: CASSLTRTSAYTYEQYF. V usage is TRBV7-2 and J usage is TRBJ2-7; 9 bases align to TRBD2. The CDR3 is made up of 17 amino acids. V was clipped by 2 bases and J by 2 bases; unmatched bases: 10. The germline V gene has CDR1 SGHTA and CDR2 FQGNSA.

The rearrangement links TRBV27 to TRBJ2-2; TRBD2 aligns across 8 bases. The ends lost 5 bases at V and 5 bases at J; junction bases unmatched: 7. CDR1 and CDR2 (germline): MNHEY, SMNVEV (reference sequence). The CDR3 runs 15 residues. The DNA for the CDR3 is TGTGCCAGCAGTCCTCAAGCGGGAGCTACCGGGGAGCTGTTTTTT. Encoded protein: CASSPQAGATGELFF.

The genes are TRBV4-3 and TRBJ2-1; perhaps D is TRBD1 or TRBD2 (5 bases each). Trimming removed 0 bases at V and 8 bases at J, with 20 bases between. The CDR3 is 17 residues long. Germline assignment: CDR1 LGHNA and CDR2 YSLEER. CDR3 in amino acids: CASSQDTRGPASYEQFF. As DNA, the CDR3 is TGCGCCAGCAGCCAAGATACGAGGGGACCCGCTAGTTATGAGCAGTTCTTC.

The chain uses TRBV6-1 and TRBJ2-7, with a possible D match to TRBD2 (5 bases). V was shortened by 5 bases and J by 3 bases, with 17 bases between the two germline ends. This CDR3 comprises 15 residues. CDR1 and CDR2 (germline): MNHNS, SASEGT. The CDR3 protein is CASSQPPSGDYEQYF. The CDR3 DNA sequence: TGTGCCAGCAGTCAACCCCCCAGCGGAGACTACGAGCAGTACTTC.

The chain has TRBV6-5 and TRBJ2-1; TRBD2 matches at 8 bases. The CDR3 runs to 15 residues. Trimming took 2 bases from V and 5 from J; bases not matched to a gene: 5. Per the germline V gene, CDR1 is MNHEY and CDR2 is SVGAGI. The CDR3 sequence is CASSYDSGGDNEQFF. DNA for the CDR3: TGTGCCAGCAGTTACGACAGCGGGGGAGACAATGAGCAGTTCTTC.